The text below deals with one T cell receptor beta chain. The CDR3 extends over 16 amino acids. Germline CDR1 and CDR2: MNHEY and SMNVEV (reference sequence). V lost 0 bases to trimming and J lost 6 bases; unmatched junction nucleotides: 3. The data were taken from a study of somatic mutations in cytotoxic T cells in rheumatoid arthritis. On the study more broadly: Flow cytometry sorted some V beta antibody-stained T-cell populations to nearly 100% purity, V beta1+ cells among them being sequenced for TCRB.

Profiling relied on immunoSEQ multiplex PCR, and the TCRdb table lists in-frame clones only, not all of them. This sample has some 38,000 clones, with 84% found just once. The sample was CD8+ T cells sorted from blood. This sequence was found in a man aged 35 to 55 in good health. This chain connects TRBV27 to TRBJ2-1; 12 bases fit TRBD1. CDR3 in amino acids: CASSLSRDRGLNEQFF. As DNA, the CDR3 is TGTGCCAGCAGTTTATCACGGGACAGGGGGCTCAATGAGCAGTTCTTC.